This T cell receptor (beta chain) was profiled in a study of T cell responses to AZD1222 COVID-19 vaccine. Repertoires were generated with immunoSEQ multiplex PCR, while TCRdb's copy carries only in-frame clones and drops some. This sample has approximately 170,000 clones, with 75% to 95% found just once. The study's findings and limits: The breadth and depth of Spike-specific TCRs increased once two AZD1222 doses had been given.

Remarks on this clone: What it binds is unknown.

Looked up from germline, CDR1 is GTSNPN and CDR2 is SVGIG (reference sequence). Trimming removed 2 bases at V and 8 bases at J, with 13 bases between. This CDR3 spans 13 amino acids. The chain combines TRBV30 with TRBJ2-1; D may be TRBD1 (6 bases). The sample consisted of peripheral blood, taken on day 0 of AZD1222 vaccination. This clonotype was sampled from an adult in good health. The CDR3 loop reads CAWSYRGGDEQFF. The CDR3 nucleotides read TGTGCCTGGAGTTACAGAGGGGGAGATGAGCAGTTCTTC.